The TCR beta chain described here comes from a study of blood T cell repertoires in COVID-19 (dated by TCRdb to 2020 to 2022). The study in broad terms: Samples from collaborators originated in the United States, Italy and Spain and spanned both the acute and convalescent phases of COVID-19. The material from the prospective study consisted of cDNA or gDNA derived from T cells, B-cell-depleted T cells, or PBMCs. The dataset comprised deeply sampled blood TCRbeta repertoires from subjects exposed to, actively infected with, or recovered from COVID-19. The repertoires were released in a freely available public database meant as a resource for research on the immune response to SARS-CoV-2. Samples came from the ongoing ImmuneRACE study (first 160 participants) plus 1,254 subjects from 6 global collaborators. Sample metadata almost always included a de-identified subject ID, COVID-19 status, age in years and sex. Where HLA class I and class II types were available, the types were taken from metadata supplied by the sample provider, not from assay-based typing.

This clone was observed a handful of times. What this receptor recognizes is not known. There are no base qualities to consult, and no much larger clone falls within one base. Spanning cysteine to phenylalanine, the CDR3 consists of 17 amino acids. Left in the record is the CDR3 DNA by itself, 51 bases read in frame from the first base. V was cut back by 3 bases and J by 4 bases, leaving a gap of 18 bases between them. For CDR1 and CDR2, the germline V gene lists KGHDR and SFDVKD. Whole blood was collected in K2EDTA tubes by collaborating institutions according to the institutions' own protocols. For TCRbeta analysis, collaborators shipped samples as frozen whole blood, isolated PBMCs, or DNA extracted from either of those sample types. Results the study describes overall, beyond this receptor: The amount of clinical and demographic metadata varied by source and participant and was provided uncurated.

TCRbeta CDR3 regions were amplified from genomic DNA using the immunoSEQ Assay, a bias-controlled multiplex PCR. The authors' pipeline ran thus. The number of nucleated cells in each sample was estimated from the amplification of reference gene primers within the assay. Sequence reads were collapsed and filtered to measure the absolute abundance of every unique TCRbeta CDR3 rearrangement. Productive Simpson clonality was computed per sample as the square root of Simpson's diversity index over productive rearrangements. What TCRdb holds here is the immuneACCESS table cut down to in-frame rearrangements. Part of the clones is not present; checked against another copy, under half of the missing clones reflect an unresolved V gene, and the others are unexplained. The V and J calls and clone size are taken from that table; D and trimming were inferred from the DNA. This sample holds about 88,000 clones; around 85% were observed only once. The biggest ten clones account for approximately 15% of the sample.

This receptor was obtained from an older woman with acute or convalescent COVID-19. Source material: peripheral blood. Recombination connected TRBV24-1 to TRBJ2-1; TRBD2 could be the D gene, as 5 bases match. The base sequence is TGTGCCACCAGTGATACCGTCTTCGGGAAAAGGTACAATGAGCAGTTCTTC. It translates as CATSDTVFGKRYNEQFF.